This T cell receptor (beta chain) was observed in a study of blood T cell repertoires in COVID-19. As for the study in general: Whether acute or convalescent, the COVID-19 samples came from the United States, Italy and Spain. T cells, B-cell-depleted T cells, or PBMCs provided the cDNA or gDNA that served as material.

This CDR3 has 15 residues. Germline CDR1 reads SGHKS; CDR2 reads YYEKEE (reference sequence). The V and J ends lost 5 bases and 3 bases, in that order; junction bases with no gene match: 7. The authors' processing: Estimated nucleated cell counts came from reference gene primer amplification. Sequenced by immunoSEQ multiplex PCR; TCRdb stores in-frame clones only, minus some. Clone size and the V and J calls come from that table; the DNA yielded D and trimming. Altogether roughly 250,000 clones are present, 81% being singletons, with the ten largest covering around 3.2%. Sample: peripheral blood. The genes are TRBV5-5 and TRBJ1-3, with TRBD1 matching over 8 bases. The sequence was obtained from a woman aged 55-70 years with active or convalescent COVID-19. CDR3 nucleotides: TGTGCCAGCAGACCCGGGACAGGTTTTGGAAACACCATATATTTT. It yields the protein CASRPGTGFGNTIYF.